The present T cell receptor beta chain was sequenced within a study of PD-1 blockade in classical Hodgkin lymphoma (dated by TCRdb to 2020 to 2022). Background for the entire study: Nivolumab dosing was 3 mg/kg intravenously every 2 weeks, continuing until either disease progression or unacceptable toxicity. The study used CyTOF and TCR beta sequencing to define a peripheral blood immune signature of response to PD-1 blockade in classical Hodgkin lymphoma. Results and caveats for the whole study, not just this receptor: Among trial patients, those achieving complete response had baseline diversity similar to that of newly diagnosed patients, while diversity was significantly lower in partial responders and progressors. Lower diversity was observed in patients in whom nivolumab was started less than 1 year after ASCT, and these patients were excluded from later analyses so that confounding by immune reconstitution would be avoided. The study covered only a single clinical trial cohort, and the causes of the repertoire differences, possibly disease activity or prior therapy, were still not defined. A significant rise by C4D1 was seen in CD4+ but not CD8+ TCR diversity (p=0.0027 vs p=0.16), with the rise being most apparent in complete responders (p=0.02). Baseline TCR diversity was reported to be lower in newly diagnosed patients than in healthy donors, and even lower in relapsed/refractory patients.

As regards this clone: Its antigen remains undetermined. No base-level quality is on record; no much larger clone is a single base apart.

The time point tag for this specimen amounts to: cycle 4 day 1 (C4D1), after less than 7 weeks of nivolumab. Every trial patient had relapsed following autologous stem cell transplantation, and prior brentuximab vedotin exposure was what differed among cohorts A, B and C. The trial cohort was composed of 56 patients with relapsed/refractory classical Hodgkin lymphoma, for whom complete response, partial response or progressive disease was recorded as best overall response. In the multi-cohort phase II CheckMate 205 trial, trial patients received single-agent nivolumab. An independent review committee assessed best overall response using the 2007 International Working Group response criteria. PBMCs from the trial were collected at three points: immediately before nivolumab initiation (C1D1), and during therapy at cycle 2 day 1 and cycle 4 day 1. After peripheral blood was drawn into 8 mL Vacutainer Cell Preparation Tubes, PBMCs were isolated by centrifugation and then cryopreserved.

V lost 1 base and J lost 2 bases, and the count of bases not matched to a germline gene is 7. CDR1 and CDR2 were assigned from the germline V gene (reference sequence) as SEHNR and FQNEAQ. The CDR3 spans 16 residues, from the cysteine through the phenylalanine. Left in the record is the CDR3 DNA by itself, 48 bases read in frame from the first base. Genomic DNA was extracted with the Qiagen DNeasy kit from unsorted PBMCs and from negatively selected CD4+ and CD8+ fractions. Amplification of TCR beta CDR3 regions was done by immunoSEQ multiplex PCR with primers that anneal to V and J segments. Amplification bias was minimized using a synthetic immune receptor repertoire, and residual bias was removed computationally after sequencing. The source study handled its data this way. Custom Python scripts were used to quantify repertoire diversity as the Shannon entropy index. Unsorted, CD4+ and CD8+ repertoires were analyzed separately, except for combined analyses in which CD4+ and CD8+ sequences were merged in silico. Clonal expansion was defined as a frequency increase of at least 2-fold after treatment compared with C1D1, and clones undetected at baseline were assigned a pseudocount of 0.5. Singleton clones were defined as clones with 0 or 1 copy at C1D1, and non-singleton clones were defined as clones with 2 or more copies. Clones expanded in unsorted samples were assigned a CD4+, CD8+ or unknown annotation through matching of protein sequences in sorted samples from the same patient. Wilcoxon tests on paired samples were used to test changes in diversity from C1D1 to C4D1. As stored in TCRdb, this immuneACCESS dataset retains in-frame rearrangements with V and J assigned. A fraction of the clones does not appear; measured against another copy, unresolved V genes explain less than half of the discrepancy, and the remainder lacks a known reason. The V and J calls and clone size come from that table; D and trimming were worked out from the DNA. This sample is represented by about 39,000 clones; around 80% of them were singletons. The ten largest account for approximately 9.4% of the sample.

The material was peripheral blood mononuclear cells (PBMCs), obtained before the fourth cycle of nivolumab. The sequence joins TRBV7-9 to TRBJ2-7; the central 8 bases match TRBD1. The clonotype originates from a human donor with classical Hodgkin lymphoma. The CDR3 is CASSLGAGQETYEQYF. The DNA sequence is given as TGTGCCAGCAGCTTAGGGGCGGGACAGGAGACCTACGAGCAGTACTTC.